One TCR beta chain is described in this entry. No antigen is known for it. These donors, healthy bone marrow donors, were studied. The data were obtained in a study of cytomegalovirus exposure and HLA in healthy donors. Findings and limits, study-wide: V- and J-gene trimming in TCR beta was tied to a missense DCLRE1C variant by an analysis performed later.

The CDR3 contains 14 residues. Germline V CDR1 and CDR2: SQVTM, ANQGSEA. Unmatched junction bases numbered 6, after V lost 6 bases and J lost 4 bases. The primer mix had 60 Vbeta and 13 Jbeta primers. Per the original methods: In a later analysis, of about 80 million unique beta chains, about 12 million appeared in at least two donors. Generated by immunoSEQ multiplex PCR, the TCRdb table keeps only in-frame clones and is missing some. That table gives V, J and clone size, and the DNA gave D and trimming. This sample carries fewer than 250,000 clones, around three quarters of them seen once, and the ten largest clones take roughly 1.6%.

The source of this sequence is a woman in her late teens or twenties in good health and CMV-seronegative. Sequenced input: PBMCs. The V call is TRBV29-1, the J call TRBJ2-2, with 9 bases matching TRBD1. Here the CDR3 reads CSVHRGPGTGELFF. The CDR3 bases are TGCAGCGTACACAGGGGGCCGGGCACCGGGGAGCTGTTTTTT.